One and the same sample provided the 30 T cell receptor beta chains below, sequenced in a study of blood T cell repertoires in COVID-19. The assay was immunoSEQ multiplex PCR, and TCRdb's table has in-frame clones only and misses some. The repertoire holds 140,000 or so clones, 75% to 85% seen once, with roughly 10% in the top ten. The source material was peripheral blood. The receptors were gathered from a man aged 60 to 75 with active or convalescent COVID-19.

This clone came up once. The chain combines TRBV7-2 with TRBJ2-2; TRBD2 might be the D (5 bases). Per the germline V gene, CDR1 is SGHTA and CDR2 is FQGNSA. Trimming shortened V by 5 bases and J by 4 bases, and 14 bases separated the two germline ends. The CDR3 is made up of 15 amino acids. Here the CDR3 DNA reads TGTGCCAGCAGCGGAGGATCGGATCTCACCGGGGAGCTGTTTTTT. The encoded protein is CASSGGSDLTGELFF.

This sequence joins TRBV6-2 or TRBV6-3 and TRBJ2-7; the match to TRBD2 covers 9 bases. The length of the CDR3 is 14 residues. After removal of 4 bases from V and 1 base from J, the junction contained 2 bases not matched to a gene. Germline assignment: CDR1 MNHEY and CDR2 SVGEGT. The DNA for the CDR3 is TGTGCCAGCAGTTCGGCGGGGGGGTCCTACGAGCAGTACGTC. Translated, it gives CASSSAGGSYEQYV.

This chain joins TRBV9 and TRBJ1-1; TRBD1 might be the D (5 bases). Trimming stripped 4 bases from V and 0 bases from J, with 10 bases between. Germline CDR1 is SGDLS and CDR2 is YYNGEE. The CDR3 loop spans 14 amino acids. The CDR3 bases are TGTGCCAGCAGCCTTGGGGGGTTGAACACTGAAGCTTTCTTT. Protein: CASSLGGLNTEAFF.

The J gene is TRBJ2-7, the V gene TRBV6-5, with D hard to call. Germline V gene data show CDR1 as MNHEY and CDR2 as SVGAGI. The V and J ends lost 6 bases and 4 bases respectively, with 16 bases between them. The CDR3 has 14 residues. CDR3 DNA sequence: TGTGCCAGCAGCACTGATTACTATTCGTACGAGCAGTACTTC. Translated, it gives CASSTDYYSYEQYF.

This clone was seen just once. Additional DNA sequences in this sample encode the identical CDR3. Written as DNA, the CDR3 is TGTGCCAGCAGCTTAGGAGGAGGGAACACTGAAGCTTTCTTT. Translation: CASSLGGGNTEAFF. The chain recombines TRBV11-3 with TRBJ1-1, with no clear D. CDR1 SGHNT and CDR2 YENEEA come from the germline V gene. This CDR3 is 14 amino acids long. Deletions cut 1 base from V and 1 base from J, with 7 bases between.

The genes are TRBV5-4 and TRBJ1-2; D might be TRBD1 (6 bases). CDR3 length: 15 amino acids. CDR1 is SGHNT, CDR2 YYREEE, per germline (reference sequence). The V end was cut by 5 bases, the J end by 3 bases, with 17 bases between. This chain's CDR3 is CASRPLWTDDYGYTF. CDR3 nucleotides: TGTGCCAGCAGGCCCCTCTGGACAGACGACTATGGCTACACCTTC. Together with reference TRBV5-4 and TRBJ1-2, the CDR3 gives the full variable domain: ETGVTQSPTHLIKTRGQQVTLRCSSQSGHNTVSWYQQALGQGPQFIFQYYREEENGRGNFPPRFSGLQFPNYSSELNVNALELDDSALYLCASRPLWTDDYGYTFGSGTRLTVV.

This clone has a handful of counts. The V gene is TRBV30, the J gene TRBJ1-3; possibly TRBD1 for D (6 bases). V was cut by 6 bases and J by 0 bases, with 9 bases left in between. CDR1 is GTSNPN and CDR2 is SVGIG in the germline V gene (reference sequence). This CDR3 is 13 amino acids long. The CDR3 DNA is TGTGCCTGCACAGGGACCTCTGGAAACACCATATATTTT. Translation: CACTGTSGNTIYF.

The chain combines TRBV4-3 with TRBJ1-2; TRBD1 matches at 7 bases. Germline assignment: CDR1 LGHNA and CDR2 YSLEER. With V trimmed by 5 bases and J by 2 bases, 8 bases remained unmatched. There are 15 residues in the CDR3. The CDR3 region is CASSDTGTVNYGYTF. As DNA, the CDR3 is TGCGCCAGCAGCGATACCGGGACAGTAAACTATGGCTACACCTTC.

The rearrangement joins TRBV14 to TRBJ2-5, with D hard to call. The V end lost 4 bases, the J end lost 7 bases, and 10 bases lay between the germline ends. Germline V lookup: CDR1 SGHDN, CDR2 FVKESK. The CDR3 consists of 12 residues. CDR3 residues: CASSLEPGTQYF. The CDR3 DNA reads TGTGCCAGCAGCCTCGAACCGGGGACCCAGTACTTC.

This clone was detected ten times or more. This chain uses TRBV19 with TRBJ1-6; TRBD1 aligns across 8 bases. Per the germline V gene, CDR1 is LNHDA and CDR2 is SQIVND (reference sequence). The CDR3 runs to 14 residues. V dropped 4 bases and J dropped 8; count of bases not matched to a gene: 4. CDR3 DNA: TGTGCCAGTAGTAAGGGACAGGACTATTCACCCCTCCACTTT. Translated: CASSKGQDYSPLHF.

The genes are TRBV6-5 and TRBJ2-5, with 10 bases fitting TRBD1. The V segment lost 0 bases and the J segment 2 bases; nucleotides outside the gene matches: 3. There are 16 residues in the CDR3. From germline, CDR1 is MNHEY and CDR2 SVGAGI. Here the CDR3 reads CASSYSGTGVQETQYF. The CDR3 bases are TGTGCCAGCAGTTACTCCGGGACAGGGGTTCAAGAGACCCAGTACTTC.

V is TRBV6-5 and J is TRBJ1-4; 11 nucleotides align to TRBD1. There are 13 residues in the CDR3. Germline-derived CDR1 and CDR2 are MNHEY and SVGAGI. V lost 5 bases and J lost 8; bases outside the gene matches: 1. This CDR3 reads CASSRDRGEKLFF. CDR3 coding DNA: TGTGCCAGCAGTAGGGACAGGGGGGAAAAACTGTTTTTT.

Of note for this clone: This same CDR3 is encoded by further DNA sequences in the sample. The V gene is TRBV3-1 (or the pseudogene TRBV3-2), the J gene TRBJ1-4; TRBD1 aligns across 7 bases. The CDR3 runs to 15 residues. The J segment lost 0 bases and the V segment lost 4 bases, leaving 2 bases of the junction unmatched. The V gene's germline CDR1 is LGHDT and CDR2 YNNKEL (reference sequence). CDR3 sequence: CASSRGTATNEKLFF. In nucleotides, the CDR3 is TGTGCCAGCAGCCGGGGGACAGCAACTAATGAAAAACTGTTTTTT.

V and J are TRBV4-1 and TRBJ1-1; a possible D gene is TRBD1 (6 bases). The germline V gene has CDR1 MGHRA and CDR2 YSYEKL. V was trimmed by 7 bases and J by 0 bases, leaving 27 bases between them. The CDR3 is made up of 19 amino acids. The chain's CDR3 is CASTLKRAGAFPMNTEAFF. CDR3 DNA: TGCGCCAGCACCCTTAAACGGGCGGGGGCCTTCCCTATGAACACTGAAGCTTTCTTT.

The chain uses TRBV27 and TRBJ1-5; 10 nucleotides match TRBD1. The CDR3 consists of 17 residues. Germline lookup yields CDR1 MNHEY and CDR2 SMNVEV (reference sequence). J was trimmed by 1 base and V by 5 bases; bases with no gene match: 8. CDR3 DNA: TGTGCCAGCAGTGAAGGGGACAGGGGAGTGAGCAATCAGCCCCAGCATTTT. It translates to CASSEGDRGVSNQPQHF.

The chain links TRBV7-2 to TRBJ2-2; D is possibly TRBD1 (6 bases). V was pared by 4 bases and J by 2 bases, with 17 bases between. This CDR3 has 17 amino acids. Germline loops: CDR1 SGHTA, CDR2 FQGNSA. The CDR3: CASSSFGQILNTGELFF. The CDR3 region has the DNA TGTGCCAGCAGCTCGTTCGGACAGATTCTTAACACCGGGGAGCTGTTTTTT.

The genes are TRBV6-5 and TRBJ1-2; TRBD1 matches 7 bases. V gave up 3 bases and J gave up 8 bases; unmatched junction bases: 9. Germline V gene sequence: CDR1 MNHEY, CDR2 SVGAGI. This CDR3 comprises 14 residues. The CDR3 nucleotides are TGTGCCAGCAGTTATCGAGGGGGCGGTTGGGGCTACACCTTC. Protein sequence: CASSYRGGGWGYTF.

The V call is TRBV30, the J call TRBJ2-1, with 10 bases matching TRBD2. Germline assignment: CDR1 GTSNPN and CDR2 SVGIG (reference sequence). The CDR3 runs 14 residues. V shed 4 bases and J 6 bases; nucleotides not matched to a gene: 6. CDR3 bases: TGTGCCTGGATGGGTAGCGGGAGGAGCAATGAGCAGTTCTTC. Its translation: CAWMGSGRSNEQFF.

The CDR3 DNA follows: TGCGCCAGCAGTGAACGGACAGGGCGGCAGCCCCAGCATTTT. Protein: CASSERTGRQPQHF. This sequence joins TRBV10-2 and TRBJ1-5, with 8 positions matching TRBD1. From germline, CDR1 is WSHSY and CDR2 SAAADI. There are 14 residues in the CDR3. V lost 3 bases to trimming and J lost 7 bases; unmatched junction nucleotides: 5.

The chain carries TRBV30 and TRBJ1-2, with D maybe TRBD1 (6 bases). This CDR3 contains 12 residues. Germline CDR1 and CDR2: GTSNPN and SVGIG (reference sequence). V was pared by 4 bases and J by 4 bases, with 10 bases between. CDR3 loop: CAWKDSGYGYTF. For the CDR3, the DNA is TGTGCCTGGAAGGACAGCGGCTATGGCTACACCTTC. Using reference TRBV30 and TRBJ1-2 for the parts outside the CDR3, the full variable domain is SQTIHQWPATLVQPVGSPLSLECTVEGTSNPNLYWYRQAAGRGLQLLFYSVGIGQISSEVPQNLSASRPQDRQFILSSKKLLLSDSGFYLCAWKDSGYGYTFGSGTRLTVV.

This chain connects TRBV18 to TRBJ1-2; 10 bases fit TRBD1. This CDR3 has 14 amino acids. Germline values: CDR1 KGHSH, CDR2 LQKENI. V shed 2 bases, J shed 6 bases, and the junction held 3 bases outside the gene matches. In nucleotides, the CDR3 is TGTGCCAGCTCACCAGGGGACAGGGGTAATGGCTACACCTTC. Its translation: CASSPGDRGNGYTF.

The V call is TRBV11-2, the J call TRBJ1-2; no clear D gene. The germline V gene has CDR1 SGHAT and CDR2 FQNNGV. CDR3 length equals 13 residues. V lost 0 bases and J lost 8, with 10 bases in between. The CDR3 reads CASSLEFEGGYTF. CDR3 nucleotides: TGTGCCAGCAGCTTAGAGTTCGAGGGCGGCTACACCTTC.

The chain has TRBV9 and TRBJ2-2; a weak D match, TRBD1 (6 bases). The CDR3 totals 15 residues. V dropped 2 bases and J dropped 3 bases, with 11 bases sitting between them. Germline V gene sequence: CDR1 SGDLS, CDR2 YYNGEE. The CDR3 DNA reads TGTGCCAGCAGCGTGGGGGCTGGGGACACCGGGGAGCTGTTTTTT. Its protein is CASSVGAGDTGELFF.

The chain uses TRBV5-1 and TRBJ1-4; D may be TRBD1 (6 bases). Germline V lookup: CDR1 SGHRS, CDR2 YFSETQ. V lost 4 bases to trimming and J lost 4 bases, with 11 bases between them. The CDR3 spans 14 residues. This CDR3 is CASSLDSLNEKLFF. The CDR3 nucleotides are TGCGCCAGCAGCCTGGACAGCCTTAATGAAAAACTGTTTTTT. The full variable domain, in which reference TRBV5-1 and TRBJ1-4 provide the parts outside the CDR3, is KAGVTQTPRYLIKTRGQQVTLSCSPISGHRSVSWYQQTPGQGLQFLFEYFSETQRNKGNFPGRFSGRQFSNSRSEMNVSTLELGDSALYLCASSLDSLNEKLFFGSGTQLSVL.

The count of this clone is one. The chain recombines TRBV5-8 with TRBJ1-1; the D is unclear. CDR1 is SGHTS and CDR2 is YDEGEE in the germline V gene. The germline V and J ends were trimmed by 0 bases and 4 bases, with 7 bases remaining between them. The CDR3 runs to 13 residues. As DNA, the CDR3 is TGTGCCAGCAGCTTGGAACCGGGCACTGAAGCTTTCTTT. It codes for CASSLEPGTEAFF. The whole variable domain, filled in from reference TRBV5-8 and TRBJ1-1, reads EAGVTQSPTHLIKTRGQQATLRCSPISGHTSVYWYQQALGLGLQFLLWYDEGEERNRGNFPPRFSGRQFPNYSSELNVNALELEDSALYLCASSLEPGTEAFFGQGTRLTVV.

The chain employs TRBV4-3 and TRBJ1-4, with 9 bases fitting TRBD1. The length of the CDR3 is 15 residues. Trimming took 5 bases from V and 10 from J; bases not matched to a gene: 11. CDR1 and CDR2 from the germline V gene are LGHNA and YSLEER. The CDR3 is CASSNQGQGDGKLFF. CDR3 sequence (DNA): TGCGCCAGCAGCAATCAGGGACAGGGTGACGGAAAACTGTTTTTT.

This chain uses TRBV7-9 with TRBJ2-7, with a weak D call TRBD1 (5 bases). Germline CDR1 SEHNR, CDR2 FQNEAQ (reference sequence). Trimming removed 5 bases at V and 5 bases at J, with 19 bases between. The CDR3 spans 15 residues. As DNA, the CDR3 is TGTGCCAGCAGCCCCCTATACGCCGACAGACACGAGCAGTACGTC. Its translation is CASSPLYADRHEQYV.

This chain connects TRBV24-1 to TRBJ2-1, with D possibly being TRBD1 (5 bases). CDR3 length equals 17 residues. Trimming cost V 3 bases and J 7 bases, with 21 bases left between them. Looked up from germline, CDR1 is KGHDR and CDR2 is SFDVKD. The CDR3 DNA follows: TGTGCCACCAGTGATACCAGGGTCTCGGGTATGGGAAATGAGCAGTTCTTC. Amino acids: CATSDTRVSGMGNEQFF.

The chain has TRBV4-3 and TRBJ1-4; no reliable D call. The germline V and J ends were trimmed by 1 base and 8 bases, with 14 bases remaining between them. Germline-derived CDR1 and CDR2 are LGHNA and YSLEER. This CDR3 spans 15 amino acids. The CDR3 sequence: CASSQGLLAVEKLFF. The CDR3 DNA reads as TGCGCCAGCAGCCAAGGTCTTCTGGCTGTGGAAAAACTGTTTTTT.

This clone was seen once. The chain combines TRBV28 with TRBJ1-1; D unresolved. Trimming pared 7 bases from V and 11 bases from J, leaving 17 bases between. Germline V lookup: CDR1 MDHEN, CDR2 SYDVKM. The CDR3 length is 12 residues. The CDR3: CASIQREHRAFF. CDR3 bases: TGTGCCAGCATCCAGCGGGAGCATCGGGCTTTCTTT.